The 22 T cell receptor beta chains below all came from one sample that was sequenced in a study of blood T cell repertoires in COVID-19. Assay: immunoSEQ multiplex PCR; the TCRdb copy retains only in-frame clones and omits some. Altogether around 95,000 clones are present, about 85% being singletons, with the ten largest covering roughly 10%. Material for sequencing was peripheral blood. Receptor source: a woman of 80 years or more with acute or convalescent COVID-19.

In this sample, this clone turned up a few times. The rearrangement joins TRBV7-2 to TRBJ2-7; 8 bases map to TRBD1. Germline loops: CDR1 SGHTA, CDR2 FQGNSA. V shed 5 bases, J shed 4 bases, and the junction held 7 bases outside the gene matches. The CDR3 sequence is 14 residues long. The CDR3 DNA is TGTGCCAGCAGCCCACGGACAGGGAATTACGAGCAGTACTTC. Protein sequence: CASSPRTGNYEQYF.

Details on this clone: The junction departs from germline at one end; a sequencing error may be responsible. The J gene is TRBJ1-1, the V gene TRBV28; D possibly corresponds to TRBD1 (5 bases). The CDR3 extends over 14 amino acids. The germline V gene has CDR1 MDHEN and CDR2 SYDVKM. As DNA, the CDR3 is TGTGCCAGCACCCCCCCGGGGGTGAAGACTGAAGCTTTCTTT. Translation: CASTPPGVKTEAFF.

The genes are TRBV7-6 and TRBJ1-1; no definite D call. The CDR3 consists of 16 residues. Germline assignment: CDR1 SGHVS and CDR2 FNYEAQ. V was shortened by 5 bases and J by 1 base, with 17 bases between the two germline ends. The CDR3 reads CASSRGPSSKNTEAFF. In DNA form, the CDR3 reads TGTGCCAGCAGCCGCGGGCCCAGCAGTAAGAACACTGAAGCTTTCTTT.

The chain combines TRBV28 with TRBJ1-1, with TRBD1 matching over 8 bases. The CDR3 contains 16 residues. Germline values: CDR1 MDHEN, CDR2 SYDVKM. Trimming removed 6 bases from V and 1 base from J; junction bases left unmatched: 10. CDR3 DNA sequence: TGTGCCAGCAGCCCGTCCCAGGGGGCTCGGAACACTGAAGCTTTCTTT. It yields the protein CASSPSQGARNTEAFF.

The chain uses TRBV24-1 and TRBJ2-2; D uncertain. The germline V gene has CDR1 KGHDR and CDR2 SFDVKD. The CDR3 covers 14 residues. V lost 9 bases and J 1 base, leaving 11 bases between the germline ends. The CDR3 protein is CATGGRVNTGELFF. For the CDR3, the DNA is TGTGCCACCGGCGGCCGGGTGAACACCGGGGAGCTGTTTTTT.

In DNA form, the CDR3 reads TGTGCCAGTAGCGGACAGGGGAAAGCCAATCAGCCCCAGCATTTT. Translated: CASSGQGKANQPQHF. The chain uses TRBV19 and TRBJ1-5, with TRBD1 matching 9 bases. There are 15 residues in the CDR3. Germline V lookup: CDR1 LNHDA, CDR2 SQIVND (reference sequence). V lost 6 bases to trimming and J lost 3 bases; unmatched junction nucleotides: 6.

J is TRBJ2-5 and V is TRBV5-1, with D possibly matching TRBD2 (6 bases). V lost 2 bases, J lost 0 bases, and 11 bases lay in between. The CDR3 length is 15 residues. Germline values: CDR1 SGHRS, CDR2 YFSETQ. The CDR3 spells CASSFPGGNQETQYF. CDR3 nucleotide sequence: TGCGCCAGCAGCTTCCCTGGGGGGAACCAAGAGACCCAGTACTTC.

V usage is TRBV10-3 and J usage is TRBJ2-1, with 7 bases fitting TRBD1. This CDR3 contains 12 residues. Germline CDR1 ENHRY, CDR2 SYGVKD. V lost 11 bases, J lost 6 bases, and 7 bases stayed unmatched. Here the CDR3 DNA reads TGTGCCTTCCGGACAGGCAGCAATGAGCAGTTCTTC. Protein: CAFRTGSNEQFF.

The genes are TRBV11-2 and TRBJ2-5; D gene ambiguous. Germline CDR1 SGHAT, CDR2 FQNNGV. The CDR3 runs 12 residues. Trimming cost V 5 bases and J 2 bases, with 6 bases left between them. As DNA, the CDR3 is TGTGCCAGCAGCCCCGTGCAAGAGACCCAGTACTTC. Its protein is CASSPVQETQYF.

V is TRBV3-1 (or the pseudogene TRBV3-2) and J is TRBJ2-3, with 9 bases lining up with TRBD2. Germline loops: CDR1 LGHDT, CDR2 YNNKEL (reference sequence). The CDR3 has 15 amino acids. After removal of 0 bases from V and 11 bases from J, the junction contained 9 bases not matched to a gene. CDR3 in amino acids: CASSQDMAGGQWQYF. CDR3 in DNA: TGTGCCAGCAGCCAAGATATGGCGGGGGGGCAATGGCAGTATTTT.

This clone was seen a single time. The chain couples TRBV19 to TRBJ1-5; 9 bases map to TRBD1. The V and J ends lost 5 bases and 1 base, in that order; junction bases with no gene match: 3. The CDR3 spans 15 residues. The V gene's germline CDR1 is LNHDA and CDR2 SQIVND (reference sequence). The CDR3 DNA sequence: TGTGCCAGTAGTGCCGGGACAGGGAGCAATCAGCCCCAGCATTTT. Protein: CASSAGTGSNQPQHF.

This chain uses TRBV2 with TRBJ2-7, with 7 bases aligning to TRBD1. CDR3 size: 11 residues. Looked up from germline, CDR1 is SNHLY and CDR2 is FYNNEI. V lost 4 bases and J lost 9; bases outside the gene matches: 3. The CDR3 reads CASSATGRQYV. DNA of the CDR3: TGTGCCAGCAGTGCGACAGGGAGGCAGTACGTC.

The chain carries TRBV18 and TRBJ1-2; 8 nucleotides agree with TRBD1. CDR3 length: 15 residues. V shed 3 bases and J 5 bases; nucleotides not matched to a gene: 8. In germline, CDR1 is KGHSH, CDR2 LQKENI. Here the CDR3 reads CASSPSTGATYGYTF. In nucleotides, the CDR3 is TGTGCCAGCTCACCCTCGACAGGGGCGACTTATGGCTACACCTTC.

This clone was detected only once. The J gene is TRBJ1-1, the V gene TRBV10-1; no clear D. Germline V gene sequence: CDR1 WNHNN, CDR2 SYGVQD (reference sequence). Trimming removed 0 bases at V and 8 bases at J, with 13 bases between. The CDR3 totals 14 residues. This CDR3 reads CASSESGAGWEAFF. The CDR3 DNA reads TGCGCCAGCAGTGAGTCCGGAGCGGGTTGGGAAGCTTTCTTT.

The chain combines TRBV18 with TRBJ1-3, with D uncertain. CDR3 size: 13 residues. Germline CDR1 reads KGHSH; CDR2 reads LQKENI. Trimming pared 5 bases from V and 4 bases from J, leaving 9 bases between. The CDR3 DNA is TGTGCCAGCTCATCAGGTGGGGGAAACACCATATATTTT. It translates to CASSSGGGNTIYF.

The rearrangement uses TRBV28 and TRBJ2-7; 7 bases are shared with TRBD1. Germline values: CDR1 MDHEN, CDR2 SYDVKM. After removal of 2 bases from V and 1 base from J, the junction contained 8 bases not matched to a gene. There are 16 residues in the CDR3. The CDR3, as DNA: TGTGCCAGCAGTTTAGACAGGGCGAGGTCATCCTACGAGCAGTACTTC. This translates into CASSLDRARSSYEQYF.

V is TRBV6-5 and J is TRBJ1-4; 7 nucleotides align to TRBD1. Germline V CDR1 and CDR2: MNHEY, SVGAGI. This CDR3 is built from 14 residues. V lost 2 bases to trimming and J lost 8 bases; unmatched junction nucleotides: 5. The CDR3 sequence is CASSYTGVEEKLFF. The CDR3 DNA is TGTGCCAGCAGTTACACAGGGGTAGAGGAAAAACTGTTTTTT.

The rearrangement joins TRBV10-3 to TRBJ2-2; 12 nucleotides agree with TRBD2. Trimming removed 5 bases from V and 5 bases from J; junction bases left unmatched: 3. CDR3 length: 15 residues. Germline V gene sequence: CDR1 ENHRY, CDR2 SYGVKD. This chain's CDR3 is CAISWTSGETGELFF. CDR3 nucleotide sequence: TGTGCCATCAGTTGGACTAGCGGGGAGACCGGGGAGCTGTTTTTT.

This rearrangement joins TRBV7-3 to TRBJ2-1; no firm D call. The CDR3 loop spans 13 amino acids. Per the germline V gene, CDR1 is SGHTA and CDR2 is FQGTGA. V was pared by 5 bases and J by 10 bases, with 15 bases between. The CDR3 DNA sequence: TGTGCCAGCAGCCCAGGTCCCAATCGGGAGCAGTTCTTC. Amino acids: CASSPGPNREQFF.

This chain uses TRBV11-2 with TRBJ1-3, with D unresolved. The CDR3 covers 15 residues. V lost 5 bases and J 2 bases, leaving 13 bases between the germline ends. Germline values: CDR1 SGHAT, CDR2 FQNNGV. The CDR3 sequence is CASSQSTTPGNTIYF. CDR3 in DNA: TGTGCCAGCAGCCAATCGACAACCCCTGGAAACACCATATATTTT. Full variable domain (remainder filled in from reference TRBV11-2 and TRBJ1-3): EAGVAQSPRYKIIEKRQSVAFWCNPISGHATLYWYQQILGQGPKLLIQFQNNGVVDDSQLPKDRFSAERLKGVDSTLKIQPAKLEDSAVYLCASSQSTTPGNTIYFGEGSWLTVV.

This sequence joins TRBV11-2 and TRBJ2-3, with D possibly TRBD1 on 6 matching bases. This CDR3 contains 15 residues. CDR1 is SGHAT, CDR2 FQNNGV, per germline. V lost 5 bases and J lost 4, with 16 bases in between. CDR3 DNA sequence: TGTGCCAGCAGCCCCAGGATTGAGGGGGCAGATACGCAGTATTTT. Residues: CASSPRIEGADTQYF.

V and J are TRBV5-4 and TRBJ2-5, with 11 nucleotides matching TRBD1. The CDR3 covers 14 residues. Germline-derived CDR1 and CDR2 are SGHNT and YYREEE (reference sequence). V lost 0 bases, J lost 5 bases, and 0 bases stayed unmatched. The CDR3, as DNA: TGTGCCAGCAGCTTGGGGACAGGGGGCGAGACCCAGTACTTC. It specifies CASSLGTGGETQYF.